The following is a T cell receptor (beta chain) sequence with its context. The record originates from a study of T-cell reconstitution after alpha-beta-depleted transplantation in children. Trimming cost V 0 bases and J 3 bases; bases outside gene matches: 2. Germline CDR1 LGHDT, CDR2 YNNKEL (reference sequence). The CDR3 spans 17 residues. Unique molecular identifiers were incorporated during preparation of the TCRbeta library. TCRdb re-called the PCR reads with MiXCR, one entry per CDR3 protein. The sample includes approximately 800,000 distinct CDR3 sequences, under 20% of them seen just once. Here the sequenced sample was PBMCs, mostly from graft donor cells, taken 360 days after TCRalphabeta/CD19-depleted stem cell transplant. The source is a male patient younger than 18 who had a stem cell transplant for acute lymphoblastic leukemia, so the T cells may come from the graft donor. The gene calls are TRBV3-1 and TRBJ2-1; 13 bases match TRBD2. CDR3 region: CASSQELAGGFYNEQFF. As DNA, the CDR3 is TGTGCCAGCAGCCAAGAACTAGCGGGGGGGTTCTACAATGAGCAGTTCTTC.